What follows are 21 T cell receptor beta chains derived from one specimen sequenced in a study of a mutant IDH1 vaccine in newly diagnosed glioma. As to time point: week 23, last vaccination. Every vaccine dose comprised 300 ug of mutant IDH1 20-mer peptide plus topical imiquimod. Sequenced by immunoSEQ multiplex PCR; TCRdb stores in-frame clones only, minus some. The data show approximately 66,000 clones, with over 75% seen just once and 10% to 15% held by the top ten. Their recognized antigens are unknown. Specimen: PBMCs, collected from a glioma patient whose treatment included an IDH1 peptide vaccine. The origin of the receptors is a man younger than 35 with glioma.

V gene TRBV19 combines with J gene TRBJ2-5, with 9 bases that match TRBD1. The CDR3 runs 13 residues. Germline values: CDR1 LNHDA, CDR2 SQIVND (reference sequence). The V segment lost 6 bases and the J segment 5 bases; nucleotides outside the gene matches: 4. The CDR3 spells CASRRDREETQYF. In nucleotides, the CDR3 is TGTGCCAGTAGGCGGGACAGGGAGGAGACCCAGTACTTC.

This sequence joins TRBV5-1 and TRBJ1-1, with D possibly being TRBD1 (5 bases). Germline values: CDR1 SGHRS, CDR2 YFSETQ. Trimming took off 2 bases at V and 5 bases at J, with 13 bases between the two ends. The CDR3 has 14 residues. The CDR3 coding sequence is TGCGCCAGCAGCTTTGGGAGGGGAAAGACTGAAGCTTTCTTT. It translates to CASSFGRGKTEAFF.

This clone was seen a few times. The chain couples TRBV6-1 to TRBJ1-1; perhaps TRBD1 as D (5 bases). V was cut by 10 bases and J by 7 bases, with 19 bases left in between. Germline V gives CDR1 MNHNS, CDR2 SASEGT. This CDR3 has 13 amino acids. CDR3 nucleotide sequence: TGTGCCACGCTGGACATACTTAGACTTGAAGCTTTCTTT. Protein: CATLDILRLEAFF.

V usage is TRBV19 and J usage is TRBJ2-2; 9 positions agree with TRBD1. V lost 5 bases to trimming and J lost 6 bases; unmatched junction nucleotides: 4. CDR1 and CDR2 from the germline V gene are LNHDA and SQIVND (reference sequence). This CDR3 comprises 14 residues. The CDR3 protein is CASSRDRVAGELFF. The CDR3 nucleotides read TGTGCCAGTAGTCGGGACAGGGTAGCCGGGGAGCTGTTTTTT.

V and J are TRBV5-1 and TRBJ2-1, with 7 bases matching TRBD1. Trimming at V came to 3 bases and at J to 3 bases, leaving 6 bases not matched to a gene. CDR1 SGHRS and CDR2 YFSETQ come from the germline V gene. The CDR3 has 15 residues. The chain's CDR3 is CASSSAGTDYNEQFF. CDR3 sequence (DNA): TGCGCCAGCAGCTCTGCCGGGACAGACTACAATGAGCAGTTCTTC.

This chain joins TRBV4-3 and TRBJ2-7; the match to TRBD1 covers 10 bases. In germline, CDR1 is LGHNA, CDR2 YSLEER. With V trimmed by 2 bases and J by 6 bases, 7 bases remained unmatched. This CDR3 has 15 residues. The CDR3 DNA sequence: TGCGCCAGCAGCCAACCCGGACAGGGGGTGGTCGAGCAGTACTTC. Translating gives CASSQPGQGVVEQYF.

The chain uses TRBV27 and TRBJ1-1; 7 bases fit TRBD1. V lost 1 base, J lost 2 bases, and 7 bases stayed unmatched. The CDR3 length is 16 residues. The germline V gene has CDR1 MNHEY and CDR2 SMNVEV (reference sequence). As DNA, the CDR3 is TGTGCCAGCAGTTTATATAGTTGGGACAGAAACACTGAAGCTTTCTTT. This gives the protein CASSLYSWDRNTEAFF.

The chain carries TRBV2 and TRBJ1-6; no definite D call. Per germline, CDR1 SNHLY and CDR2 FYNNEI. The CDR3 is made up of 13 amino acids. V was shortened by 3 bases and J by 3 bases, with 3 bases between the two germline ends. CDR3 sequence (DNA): TGTGCCAGCAGTGAGAACTATAATTCACCCCTCCACTTT. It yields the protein CASSENYNSPLHF.

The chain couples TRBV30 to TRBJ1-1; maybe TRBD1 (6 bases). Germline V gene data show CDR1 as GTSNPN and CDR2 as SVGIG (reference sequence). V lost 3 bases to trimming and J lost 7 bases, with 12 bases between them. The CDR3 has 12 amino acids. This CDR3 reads CAWSAGHFEAFF. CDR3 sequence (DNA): TGTGCCTGGAGCGCGGGACACTTTGAAGCTTTCTTT.

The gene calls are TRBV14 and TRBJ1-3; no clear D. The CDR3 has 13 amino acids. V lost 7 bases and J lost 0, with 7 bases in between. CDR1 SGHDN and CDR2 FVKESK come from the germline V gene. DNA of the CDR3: TGTGCCAGCACTCATTTCTCTGGAAACACCATATATTTT. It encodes CASTHFSGNTIYF.

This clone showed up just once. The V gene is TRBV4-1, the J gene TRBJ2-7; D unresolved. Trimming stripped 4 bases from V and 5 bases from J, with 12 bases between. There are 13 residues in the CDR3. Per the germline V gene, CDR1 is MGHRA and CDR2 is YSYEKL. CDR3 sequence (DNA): TGCGCCAGCAGCCGGGATGGAGCCCACGAGCAGTACTTC. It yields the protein CASSRDGAHEQYF.

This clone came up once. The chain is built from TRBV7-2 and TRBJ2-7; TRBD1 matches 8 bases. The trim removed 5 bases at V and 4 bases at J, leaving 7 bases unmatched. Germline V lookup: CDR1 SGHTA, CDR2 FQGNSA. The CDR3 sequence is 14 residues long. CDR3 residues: CASSTYRGNYEQYF. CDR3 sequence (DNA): TGTGCCAGCAGCACCTACAGGGGGAATTACGAGCAGTACTTC.

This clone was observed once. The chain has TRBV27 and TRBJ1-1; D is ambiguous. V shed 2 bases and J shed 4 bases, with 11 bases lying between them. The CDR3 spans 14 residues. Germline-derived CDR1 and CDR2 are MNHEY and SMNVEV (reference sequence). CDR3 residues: CASSLGFGTTEAFF. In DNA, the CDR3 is TGTGCCAGCAGTTTAGGGTTCGGAACCACTGAAGCTTTCTTT.

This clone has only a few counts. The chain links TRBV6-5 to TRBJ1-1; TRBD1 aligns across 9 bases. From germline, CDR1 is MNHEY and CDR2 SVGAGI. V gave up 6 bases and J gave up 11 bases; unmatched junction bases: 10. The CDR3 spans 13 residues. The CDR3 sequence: CASSPLTGGIAFF. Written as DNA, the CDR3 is TGTGCCAGCAGCCCCCTTACAGGGGGCATCGCTTTCTTT.

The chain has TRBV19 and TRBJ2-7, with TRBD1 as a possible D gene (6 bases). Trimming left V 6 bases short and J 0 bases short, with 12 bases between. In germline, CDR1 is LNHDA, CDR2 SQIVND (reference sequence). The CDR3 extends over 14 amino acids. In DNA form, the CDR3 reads TGTGCCAGTAGCAACCAGGGGTCCTCCTACGAGCAGTACTTC. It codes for CASSNQGSSYEQYF.

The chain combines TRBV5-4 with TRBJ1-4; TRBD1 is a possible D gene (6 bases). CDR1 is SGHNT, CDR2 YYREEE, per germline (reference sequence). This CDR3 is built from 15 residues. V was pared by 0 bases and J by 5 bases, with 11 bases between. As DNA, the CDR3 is TGTGCCAGCAGCTTGGCCAGCCAGGGGAATGAAAAACTGTTTTTT. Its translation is CASSLASQGNEKLFF. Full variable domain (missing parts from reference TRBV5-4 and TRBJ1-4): ETGVTQSPTHLIKTRGQQVTLRCSSQSGHNTVSWYQQALGQGPQFIFQYYREEENGRGNFPPRFSGLQFPNYSSELNVNALELDDSALYLCASSLASQGNEKLFFGSGTQLSVL.

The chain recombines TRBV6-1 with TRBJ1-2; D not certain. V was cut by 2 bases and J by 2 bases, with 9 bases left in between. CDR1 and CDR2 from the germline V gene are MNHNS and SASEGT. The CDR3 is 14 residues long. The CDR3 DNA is TGTGCCAGCAGTGAAAGAGCCGGAAACTATGGCTACACCTTC. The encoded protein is CASSERAGNYGYTF.

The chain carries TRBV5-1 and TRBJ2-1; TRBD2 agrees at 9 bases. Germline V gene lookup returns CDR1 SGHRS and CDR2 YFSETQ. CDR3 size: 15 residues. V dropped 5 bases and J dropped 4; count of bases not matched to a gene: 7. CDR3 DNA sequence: TGCGCCAGCAGGCCTAGCGGGGCAGTTTACAATGAGCAGTTCTTC. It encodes CASRPSGAVYNEQFF.

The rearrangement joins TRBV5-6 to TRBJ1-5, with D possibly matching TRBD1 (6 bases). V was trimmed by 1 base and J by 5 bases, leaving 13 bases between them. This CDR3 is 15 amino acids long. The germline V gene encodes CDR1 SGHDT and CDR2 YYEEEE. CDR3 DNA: TGTGCCAGCAGCTTGCGGACAGCCCGGGATCAGCCCCAGCATTTT. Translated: CASSLRTARDQPQHF.

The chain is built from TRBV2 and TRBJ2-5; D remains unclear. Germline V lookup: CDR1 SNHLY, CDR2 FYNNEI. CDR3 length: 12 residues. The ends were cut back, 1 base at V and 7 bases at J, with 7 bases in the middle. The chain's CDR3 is CASSEEVGTQYF. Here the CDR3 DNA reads TGTGCCAGCAGTGAAGAAGTTGGGACCCAGTACTTC.

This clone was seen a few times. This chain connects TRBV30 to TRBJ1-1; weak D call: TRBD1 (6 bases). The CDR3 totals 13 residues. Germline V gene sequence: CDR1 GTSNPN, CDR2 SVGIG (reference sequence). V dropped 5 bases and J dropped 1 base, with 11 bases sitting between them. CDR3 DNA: TGTGCCTGGGATGGACAGCCGAACACTGAAGCTTTCTTT. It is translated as CAWDGQPNTEAFF.